The sequence of this TCR beta chain was determined in a study of post-analysis software for immune sequencing data. Study outcomes and limitations: When the samples were clustered directly with F measure, those that had been prepared in the same batch showed strong co-clustering. About five TRBV segments occurring more often in patients than controls included TRBV5-6, TRBV5-1 and TRBV20-1. Compared against controls, patients with multiple sclerosis displayed significantly lower normalized Chao1 diversity.

The sample holds a few counts of this clonotype. Its target is unknown. The library was made from cDNA and included unique molecular identifiers. The T cell input of about 0.9 to 11 million gave a few hundred thousand cDNA molecules. From the PCR reads, TCRdb called clonotypes with MiXCR, one entry per CDR3 protein. The sample has 400,000 to 500,000 distinct CDR3 sequences; 39% are singletons. The CDR3 runs to 16 residues. The trim removed 5 bases at V and 4 bases at J, leaving 7 bases unmatched. CDR1 SGHAT and CDR2 FQNNGV come from the germline V gene. This sequence originates from a girl between 2 and 10 years old with multiple sclerosis. Sequencing was performed on blood. The chain carries TRBV11-2 and TRBJ2-3; 12 positions agree with TRBD2. The CDR3 DNA reads TGTGCCAGCAGCCCCAGACTAGCGGGGGAACCAGATACGCAGTATTTT. Translation: CASSPRLAGEPDTQYF.